Described below is a single T cell receptor (beta chain) sequence and its context. This clone appeared a few times. The antigen this receptor binds is unknown. No clone much larger than this one lies a single base away; base qualities are absent. This sample is part of a study of shared clonotypes between healthy human individuals (dated by TCRdb to 2020 to 2021). About the full investigation: The cohort included a few men and a couple of women between 18 and 49 years of age. Per donor, three plates each were used for CD4 naive and CD4 memory, two for CD8 naive, and one for CD8 memory. To estimate repertoire size and how much clonotypes are shared between individuals, the study performed deep sequencing of blood TCR repertoires from roughly five healthy adults. To increase sequencing depth and limit assay-specific biases, different laboratories used diverse techniques to prepare libraries and sequence TCR repertoires. Between about 0.85 and 9.5 billion PBMCs per donor were obtained by leukapheresis.

TCR CDR3 regions were amplified from genomic DNA by multiplex PCR using the deep immunoSEQ assay. Extracted genomic DNA from each cell subset was spread evenly across all wells of several immunoSEQ 96-well plates, with each plate serving as a replicate. Each replicate PCR for sorted subsets received roughly 0.2 ug genomic DNA, equal to around 32,000 T cell genomes. Purified libraries were measured with a Qubit 3.0 fluorometer, size-checked on a Bioanalyzer 2100, and measured again with the KAPA Library Quantification kit. Each immunoSEQ 96-well plate was sequenced on its own single-read 150-cycle Illumina NextSeq 550 flow cell. Turning to the authors' computational methods: The immunoSEQ output contained only junctional sequences without quality scores, so filtering could not match that applied to full-length reads. Sequences were annotated with PyIR, a Python wrapper for IgBLAST v1.9, using IMGT germline references to assign V/J genes and CDR3. Reads were removed for weak V/J assignments (E-value above 1e-6), missing CDR3, stop codons, out-of-frame junctions, or ambiguous translated residues. V3J clonotypes were defined by identical inferred V gene, J gene, and CDR3 amino acid sequence. Percentage overlap between repertoires was calculated by dividing the number of shared unique clonotypes by the size of the smaller repertoire. Three approaches were used to assess repertoire richness: RTK rarefaction, the Chao1 estimator, and Recon v2.1 estimates of unobserved clonotypes. OLGA was used to compute generation probabilities for all TCRbeta clonotypes that the gDNA method yielded from four donors. TCRdb stores this immuneACCESS table with in-frame sequences only. Part of the clones is absent; in the studies checked, under half of the shortfall reflects unresolved V genes, and no reason is known for the rest. The V and J calls and clone size were taken over from that table, and D and trimming were inferred from the DNA. The sample has 1.5 million to 2.5 million clones on record, about 95% of them singletons. The ten largest account for 1% to 1.5% of the sample.

Broader findings and caveats from the paper: Compared with non-shared clonotypes, clonotypes shared by all four sorted-subset donors had higher generation probabilities. Larger estimated clonotype richness was generally found for naive subsets than for memory subsets. About 5% of naive CD4, roughly 3.6% of naive CD8, approximately 2.2% of memory CD4, and around 0.4% of memory CD8 clonotypes were shared across a few donors. The genetic and exposure-history diversity represented was limited by the small number of donors. Based on pairwise subsampling, the degree of clonotype sharing among donors was expected to be affected by sequencing depth. Sampling was restricted to blood, and TCR repertoires in tissues likely differ from the TCR repertoires found in blood. Incomplete sequencing was indicated by rarefaction of sorted-subset datasets, despite the large sequencing depth.

For the CD8 naive samples, CD45RO-negative cells were positively selected for CCR7, yielding a CD45RA+CCR7+ population from which TemRA cells were excluded. Donors were healthy HIV-negative adults with no recently reported acute infections or vaccinations. All donors were Caucasian adults living in Nashville, Tennessee, USA. Blood was collected by leukapheresis, and PBMCs were isolated by Ficoll-Histopaque density gradient centrifugation and then cryopreserved in liquid nitrogen vapor phase. Purity and quantity of every magnetically sorted T cell population were checked by analytical flow cytometry. Genomic DNA was isolated from each sorted fraction and quantified by UV absorbance on a Nanodrop 2000c. The germline V gene (reference sequence) specifies SEHNR as CDR1 and FQNEAQ as CDR2. The CDR3 starts with the cysteine, ends with the phenylalanine, and has 13 residues. CDR3 DNA only is kept here, 39 bases in frame from base 1. V gives up 2 bases and J gives up 8 bases, and the segment between their germline ends measures 12 bases.

Sequenced sample: naive CD8+ T cells sorted from blood. What this sample's cell subset or site label stands for: CD45RA+CCR7+. Recombination linked TRBV7-9 to TRBJ1-2; the D gene remains uncertain. The source is a man younger than 30 in good health. The nucleotides read TGTGCCAGCAGCTTATTAGGGATCGACGGCTACACCTTC. Protein translation: CASSLLGIDGYTF.